Below, 2 T cell receptor beta chains from the same sample are listed, as sequenced in a study of blood T cell repertoires in COVID-19. Produced via immunoSEQ multiplex PCR; TCRdb's table is partial and in-frame only. The sample shows around 230,000 clones, around 86% of them seen only once. The sample was PBMCs or T cells enriched from blood (not recorded which). These receptors originate from a woman in her 40s with acute COVID-19.

The rearrangement joins TRBV18 to TRBJ1-1, with unresolved D. Per germline, CDR1 KGHSH and CDR2 LQKENI. Trimming removed 4 bases from V and 5 bases from J, with 14 bases in between. This CDR3 contains 14 residues. CDR3 bases: TGTGCCAGCTCACTAGACCAGGATCAAACTGAAGCTTTCTTT. Encoded protein: CASSLDQDQTEAFF.

In this sample, this clone turned up once. The rearrangement joins TRBV2 to TRBJ1-6; D is unresolved. Germline CDR1 SNHLY, CDR2 FYNNEI. V was pared by 7 bases and J by 4 bases, with 14 bases between. CDR3 length: 15 amino acids. The CDR3 DNA follows: TGTGCCAGCAAGGAAACGGAGCTGTATAATTCACCCCTCCACTTT. Translated, it gives CASKETELYNSPLHF.